This TCR beta chain was found in a study of blood T cell repertoires in COVID-19. This clone was detected only once. Method: immunoSEQ multiplex PCR; TCRdb's copy keeps in-frame clones and lacks some. The table includes fewer than 200,000 clones, around 90% detected once. The V gene's germline CDR1 is LGHNA and CDR2 YSLEER. There are 15 residues in the CDR3. V was cut by 4 bases and J by 6 bases, with 15 bases left in between. This receptor was taken from a woman aged 18-29 years who had recovered from COVID-19. V and J are TRBV4-3 and TRBJ2-2; tentative D call: TRBD2 (5 bases). Sequenced material: PBMCs or T cells enriched from blood (not recorded which). The CDR3 coding sequence is TGCGCCAGCAGCCGAGACTACGTCTCGCCCGGGGAGCTGTTTTTT. This codes for CASSRDYVSPGELFF.